The clone carrying this T cell receptor beta chain turned up a few times. Its cognate antigen is unknown. The CDR3 is 18 amino acids. Germline V gene sequence: CDR1 LNHNV, CDR2 YYDKDF (reference sequence). V was pared by 4 bases and J by 4 bases, with 22 bases between. A UMI-containing oligonucleotide was joined by 3' ligation to the TCR cDNA template. Whole blood, 2.5 ml, came from adult healthy volunteers. Reverse transcription used DNase-treated unsorted total RNA, aiming for roughly 1 to 1,100 ng. The data are from a study of naive and memory T cell subsets. Overall study results and limits: TCR transcript changes with activation or differentiation may affect this RNA method.

Ligated cDNA underwent four rounds of PCR with nested alpha and beta constant region primers and SP2. Blood and skin TCR RNA was reverse transcribed with alpha and beta constant primers. Using its own MiXCR run on the 5' RACE reads, TCRdb lists one record per CDR3 protein. The sample lists about 62,000 distinct CDR3 sequences, less than 10% seen once, with 15% to 20% in the top ten. This clonotype was sampled from a female donor in good health. The rearrangement joins TRBV15 to TRBJ2-2; a weak D match, TRBD1 (7 bases). CDR3 DNA: TGTGCCACCAGCAAAGACCCGGGACCCCAGGGGGGCACCGGGGAGCTGTTTTTT. Amino acids: CATSKDPGPQGGTGELFF.